This is a list of T cell receptor beta chains from one sample in a study of glioma-infiltrating T cells. Each CDR3 protein gets one entry after TCRdb re-called the multiplex PCR reads with MiXCR. The sample yields a few hundred thousand distinct CDR3 sequences, more than 35% seen once. The sample was glioma tissue, nonneoplastic brain tissue, or PBMCs (not recorded which). All receptors derive from a human donor with low-grade glioma or glioblastoma, undergoing nonglioma brain surgery, or in good health (not recorded which). The CDR3 runs from the conserved cysteine through the conserved F or W. The D gene is left open where the match is weak. Where a row states a size, it is once, few, many or the class of an expanded clone; other rows omit it.

j_gene | v_gene | len | abundance | d_gene | CDR3nt | CDR3aa
TRBJ1-5 | TRBV12-3/TRBV12-4 | 15 | few | TRBD1 | TGTGCCAGCAGTAATTGGGCAGGGGGCGCGCAGCCCCAGCATTTT | CASSNWAGGAQPQHF
TRBJ1-5 | TRBV7-2 | 13 | many | - | TGTGCCAGCAGCTTAGAAAGCAATCAGCCCCAGCATTTT | CASSLESNQPQHF
TRBJ2-7 | TRBV28 | 15 | many | - | TGTGCCAGCAACCCGGGGGTAATTGATAGCTCCGAGCAGTACTTC | CASNPGVIDSSEQYF
TRBJ2-7 | TRBV3-1 | 15 | - | TRBD2 | TGTGCCAGCAGCCAATTCTTGAGCGGGAACGATGAGCAGTACTTC | CASSQFLSGNDEQYF
TRBJ1-1 | TRBV6-1 | 14 | many | - | TGTGCCAGCAGAAGCAGGGGTTGGGACACTGAAGCTTTCTTT | CASRSRGWDTEAFF
TRBJ2-1 | TRBV20-1 | 15 | many | TRBD2 | TGCAGTATACGGGAGGGCCCGCCTCCCTACAATGAGCAGTTCTTC | CSIREGPPPYNEQFF
TRBJ1-5 | TRBV6-2/TRBV6-3 | 14 | many | - | TGTGCCAGCAGCCTCGGTGGAGAGGCGCAGCCCCAGCATTTT | CASSLGGEAQPQHF
TRBJ2-1 | TRBV20-1 | 12 | many | TRBD1 | TGCAGTGCAGGGGGCCATCGGGATGAGCAGTTCTTC | CSAGGHRDEQFF
TRBJ2-1 | TRBV4-3 | 16 | few | - | TGCGCCAGCAGCCAAGTCGGCGGCGTATACCCGGATGAGCAGTTCTTC | CASSQVGGVYPDEQFF
TRBJ2-1 | TRBV4-3 | 16 | - | - | TGCGCCAGCAGCCAAGGAAGGGGAGCGCTCTACAATGAGCAGTTCTTC | CASSQGRGALYNEQFF
TRBJ1-2 | TRBV3-1 | 14 | few | TRBD1 | TGTGCCAGCAGCTTCCGGGACAGGGGCTATGGCTACACCTTC | CASSFRDRGYGYTF
TRBJ1-2 | TRBV28 | 13 | - | - | TGTGCCAGCAGTTCCCGGGCCCATCATGGCTACACCTTC | CASSSRAHHGYTF
TRBJ1-5 | TRBV7-9 | 12 | few | - | TGTGCCAGCAGCTCAAGCGATCAGCCCCAGCATTTT | CASSSSDQPQHF
TRBJ2-7 | TRBV15 | 14 | - | TRBD2 | TGTGCCACCAGCAGTGCGGGAGGATGGTACGAGCAGTACTTC | CATSSAGGWYEQYF
TRBJ2-1 | TRBV9 | 14 | - | TRBD2 | TGTGCCAGCAGCGGAGTAGCGGGAGGCAATGAGCAGTTCTTC | CASSGVAGGNEQFF
TRBJ2-7 | TRBV5-1 | 15 | - | TRBD1 | TGCGCCAGCAGCTCCGGGACAGGGGCAATCTACGAGCAGTACTTC | CASSSGTGAIYEQYF
TRBJ1-1 | TRBV4-3 | 14 | - | - | TGCGCCAGCACCCGGGACGGCCACGACACTGAAGCTTTCTTT | CASTRDGHDTEAFF
TRBJ2-5 | TRBV4-3 | 15 | - | - | TGCGCCAGCAGCCTGACCCCGGGACATGGGGAGACCCAGTACTTC | CASSLTPGHGETQYF
TRBJ2-7 | TRBV6-1 | 15 | medium-sized | - | TGTGCCAGCAGTTTCCGCGGCTCCTACGTTGACGAGCAGTACTTC | CASSFRGSYVDEQYF
TRBJ1-4 | TRBV7-3 | 14 | - | - | TGTGCCAGCAGCCAACAGGGATGGGATGAAAAACTGTTTTTT | CASSQQGWDEKLFF
TRBJ1-4 | TRBV7-2 | 15 | - | - | TGTGCCAGCAGCATATACAGGGCAACTAATGAAAAACTGTTTTTT | CASSIYRATNEKLFF
TRBJ2-3 | TRBV28 | 15 | - | TRBD2 | TGTGCCAGCAGTAGTGGCGGGAGTGGCAAAGATACGCAGAATTTT | CASSSGGSGKDTQNF
TRBJ2-7 | TRBV12-3/TRBV12-4 | 14 | few | - | TGTGCCAGCAGTTTTGGGGGTAGTAGACACGAGCAGTACTTC | CASSFGGSRHEQYF